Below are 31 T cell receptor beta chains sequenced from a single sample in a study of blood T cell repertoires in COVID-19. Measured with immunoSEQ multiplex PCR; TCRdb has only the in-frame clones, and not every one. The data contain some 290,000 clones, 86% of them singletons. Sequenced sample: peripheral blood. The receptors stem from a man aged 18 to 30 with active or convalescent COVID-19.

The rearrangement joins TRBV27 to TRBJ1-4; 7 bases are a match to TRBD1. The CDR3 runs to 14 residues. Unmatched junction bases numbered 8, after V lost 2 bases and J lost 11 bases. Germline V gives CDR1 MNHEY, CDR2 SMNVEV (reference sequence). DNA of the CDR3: TGTGCCAGCAGTTTAACCACAGGGGAAGAGAAACTGTTTTTT. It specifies CASSLTTGEEKLFF.

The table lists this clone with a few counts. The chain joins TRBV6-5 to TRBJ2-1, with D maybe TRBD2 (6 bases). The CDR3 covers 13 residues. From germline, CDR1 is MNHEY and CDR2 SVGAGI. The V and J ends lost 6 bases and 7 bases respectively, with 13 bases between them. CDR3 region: CASSRLLANEQFF. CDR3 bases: TGTGCCAGCAGCCGACTACTAGCAAATGAGCAGTTCTTC.

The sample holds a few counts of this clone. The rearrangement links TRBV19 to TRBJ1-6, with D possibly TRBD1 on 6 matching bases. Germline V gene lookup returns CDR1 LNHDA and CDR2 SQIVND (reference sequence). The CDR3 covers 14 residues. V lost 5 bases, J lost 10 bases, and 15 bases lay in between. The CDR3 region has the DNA TGTGCCAGTAGTTTCACAGGGTCACAGTCACCCCTCCACTTT. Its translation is CASSFTGSQSPLHF.

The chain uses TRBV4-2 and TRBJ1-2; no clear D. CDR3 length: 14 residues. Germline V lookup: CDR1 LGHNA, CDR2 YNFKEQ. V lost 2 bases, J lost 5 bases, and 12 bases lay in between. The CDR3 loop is CASSQSPGLYGYTF. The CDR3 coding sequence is TGTGCCAGCAGCCAATCGCCAGGCCTTTATGGCTACACCTTC.

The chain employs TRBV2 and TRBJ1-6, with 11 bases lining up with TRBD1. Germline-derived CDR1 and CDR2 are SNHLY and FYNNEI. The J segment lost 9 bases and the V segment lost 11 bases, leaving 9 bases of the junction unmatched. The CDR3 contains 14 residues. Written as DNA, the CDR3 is TGTGCCGGTCGTGAGGGGACAGGGGGTTCACCCCTCCACTTT. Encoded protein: CAGREGTGGSPLHF.

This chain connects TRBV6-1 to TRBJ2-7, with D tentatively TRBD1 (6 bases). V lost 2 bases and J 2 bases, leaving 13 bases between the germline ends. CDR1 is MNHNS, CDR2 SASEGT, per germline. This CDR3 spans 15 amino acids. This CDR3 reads CASSEPNRVPYEQYF. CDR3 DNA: TGTGCCAGCAGTGAACCGAACAGGGTCCCCTACGAGCAGTACTTC.

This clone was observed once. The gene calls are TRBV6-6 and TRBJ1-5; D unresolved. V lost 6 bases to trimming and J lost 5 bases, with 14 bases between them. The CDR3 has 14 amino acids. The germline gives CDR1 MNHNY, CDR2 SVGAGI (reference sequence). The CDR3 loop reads CASSQRIGDQPQHF. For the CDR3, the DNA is TGTGCCAGCAGCCAACGGATCGGGGATCAGCCCCAGCATTTT.

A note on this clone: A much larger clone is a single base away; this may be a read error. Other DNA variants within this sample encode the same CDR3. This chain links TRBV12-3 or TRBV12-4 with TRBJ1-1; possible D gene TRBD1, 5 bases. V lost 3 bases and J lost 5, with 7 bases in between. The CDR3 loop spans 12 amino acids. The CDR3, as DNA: TGTGCCAGCAGTTTCGGGGGGACTGAAGCTTTCTTT. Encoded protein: CASSFGGTEAFF.

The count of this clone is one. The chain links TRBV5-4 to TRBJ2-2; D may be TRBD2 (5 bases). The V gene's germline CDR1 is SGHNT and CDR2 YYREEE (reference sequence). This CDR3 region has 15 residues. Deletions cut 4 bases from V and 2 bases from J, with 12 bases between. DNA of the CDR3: TGTGCCAGCAGCAACCGGGATCTCAACACCGGGGAGCTGTTTTTT. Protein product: CASSNRDLNTGELFF.

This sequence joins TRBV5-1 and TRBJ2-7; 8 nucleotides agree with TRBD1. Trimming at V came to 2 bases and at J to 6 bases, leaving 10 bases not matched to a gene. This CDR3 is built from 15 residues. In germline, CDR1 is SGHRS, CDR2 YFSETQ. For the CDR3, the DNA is TGCGCCAGCAGCTTCGGACAGGGAAATTCCGGCGAGCAGTACTTC. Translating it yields CASSFGQGNSGEQYF.

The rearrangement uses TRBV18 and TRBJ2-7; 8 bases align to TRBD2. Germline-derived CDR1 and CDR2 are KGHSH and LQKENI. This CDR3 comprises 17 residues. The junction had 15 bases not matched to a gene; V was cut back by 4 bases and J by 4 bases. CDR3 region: CASSLTGGEMALYEQYF. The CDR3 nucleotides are TGTGCCAGCTCACTAACGGGGGGGGAAATGGCCCTATACGAGCAGTACTTC.

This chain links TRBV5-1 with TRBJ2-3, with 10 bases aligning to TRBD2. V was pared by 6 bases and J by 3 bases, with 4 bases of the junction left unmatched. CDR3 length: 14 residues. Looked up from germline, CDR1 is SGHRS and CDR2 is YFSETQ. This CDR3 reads CASTLAGVTDTQYF. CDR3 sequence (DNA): TGCGCCAGCACGCTAGCGGGGGTAACAGATACGCAGTATTTT.

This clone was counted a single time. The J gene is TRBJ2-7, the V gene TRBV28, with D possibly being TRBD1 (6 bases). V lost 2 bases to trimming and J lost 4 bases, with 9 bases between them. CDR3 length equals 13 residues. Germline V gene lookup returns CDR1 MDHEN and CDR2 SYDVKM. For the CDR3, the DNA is TGTGCCAGCAGTTTACTCCAGGGGTACGAGCAGTACTTC. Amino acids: CASSLLQGYEQYF.

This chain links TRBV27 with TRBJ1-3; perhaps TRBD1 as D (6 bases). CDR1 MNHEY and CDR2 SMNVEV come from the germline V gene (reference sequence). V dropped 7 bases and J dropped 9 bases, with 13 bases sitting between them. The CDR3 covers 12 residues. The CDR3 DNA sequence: TGTGCCAGCACTCTGGACAGTTGCACCATATATTTT. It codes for CASTLDSCTIYF.

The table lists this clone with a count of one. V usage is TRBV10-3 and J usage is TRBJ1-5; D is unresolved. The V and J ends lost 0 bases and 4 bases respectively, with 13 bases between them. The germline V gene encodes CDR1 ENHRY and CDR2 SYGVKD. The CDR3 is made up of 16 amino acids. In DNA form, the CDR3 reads TGTGCCATCAGTGAGTCGAGTATAGCTTCTAATCAGCCCCAGCATTTT. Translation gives CAISESSIASNQPQHF.

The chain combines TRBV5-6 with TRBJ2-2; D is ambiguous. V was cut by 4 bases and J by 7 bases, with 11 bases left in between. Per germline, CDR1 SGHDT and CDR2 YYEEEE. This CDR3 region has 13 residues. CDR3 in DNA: TGTGCCAGCAGCCGGCAGGTGGTCGGGGAGCTGTTTTTT. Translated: CASSRQVVGELFF.

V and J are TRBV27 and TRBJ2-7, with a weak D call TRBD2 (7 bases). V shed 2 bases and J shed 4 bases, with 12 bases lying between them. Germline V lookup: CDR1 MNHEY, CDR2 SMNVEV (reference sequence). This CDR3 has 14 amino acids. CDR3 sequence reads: CASSLERGAYEQYF. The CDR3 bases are TGTGCCAGCAGTTTAGAACGGGGGGCATACGAGCAGTACTTC.

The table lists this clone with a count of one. CDR3: CASSSGGDRLGGYTF. The CDR3 DNA reads TGTGCCAGCAGCTCAGGGGGGGACAGGCTGGGTGGCTACACCTTC. The chain carries TRBV7-8 and TRBJ1-2; 8 bases fit TRBD1. Per germline, CDR1 SGHVS and CDR2 FQNEAQ. This CDR3 region has 15 residues. V lost 4 bases and J lost 7; bases outside the gene matches: 11.

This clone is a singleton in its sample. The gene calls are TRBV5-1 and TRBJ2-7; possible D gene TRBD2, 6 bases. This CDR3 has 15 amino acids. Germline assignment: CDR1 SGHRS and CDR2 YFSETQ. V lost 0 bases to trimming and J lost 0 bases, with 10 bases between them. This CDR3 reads CASSLESGDSYEQYF. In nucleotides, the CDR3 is TGCGCCAGCAGCTTGGAGTCGGGAGACTCCTACGAGCAGTACTTC.

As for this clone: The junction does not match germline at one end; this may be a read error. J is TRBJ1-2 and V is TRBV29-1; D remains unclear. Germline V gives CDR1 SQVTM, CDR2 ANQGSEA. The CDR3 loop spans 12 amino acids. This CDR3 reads CSVEGGLYGYTF. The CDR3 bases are TGCAGCGTCGAAGGAGGCCTCTATGGCTACACCTTC.

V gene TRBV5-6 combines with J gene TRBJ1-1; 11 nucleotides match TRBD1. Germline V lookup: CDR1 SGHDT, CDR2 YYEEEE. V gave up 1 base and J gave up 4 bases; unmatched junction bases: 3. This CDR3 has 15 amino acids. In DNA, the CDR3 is TGTGCCAGCAGCTTGTCCGGGACAGGGGGCACTGAAGCTTTCTTT. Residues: CASSLSGTGGTEAFF.

CDR3 sequence: CASSYEQGAHYGYTF. The CDR3 region has the DNA TGTGCCAGCAGTTACGAACAGGGGGCCCACTATGGCTACACCTTC. The chain combines TRBV6-5 with TRBJ1-2, with TRBD1 matching 9 bases. CDR1 and CDR2 (germline): MNHEY, SVGAGI. The trim removed 2 bases at V and 3 bases at J, leaving 4 bases unmatched. There are 15 residues in the CDR3.

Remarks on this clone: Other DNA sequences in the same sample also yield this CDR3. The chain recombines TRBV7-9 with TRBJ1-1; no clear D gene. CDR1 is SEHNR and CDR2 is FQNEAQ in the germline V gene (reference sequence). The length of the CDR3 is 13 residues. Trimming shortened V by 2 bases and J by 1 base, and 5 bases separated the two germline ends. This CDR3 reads CASSLRQNTEAFF. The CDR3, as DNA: TGTGCCAGCAGCTTAAGACAGAACACTGAAGCTTTCTTT.

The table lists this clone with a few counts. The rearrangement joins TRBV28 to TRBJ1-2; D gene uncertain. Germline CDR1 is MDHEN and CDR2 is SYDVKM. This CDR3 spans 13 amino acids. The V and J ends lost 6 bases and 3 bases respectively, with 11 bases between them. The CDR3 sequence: CASSRGQHYGYTF. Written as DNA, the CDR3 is TGTGCCAGCAGCCGAGGGCAGCACTATGGCTACACCTTC.

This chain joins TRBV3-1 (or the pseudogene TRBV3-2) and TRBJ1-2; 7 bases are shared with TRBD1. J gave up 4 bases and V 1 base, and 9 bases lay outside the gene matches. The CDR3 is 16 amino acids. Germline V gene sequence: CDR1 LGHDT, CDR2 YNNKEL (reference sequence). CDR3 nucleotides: TGTGCCAGCAGCCAAGGCTTTTCCCGGGACAGCTATGGCTACACCTTC. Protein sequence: CASSQGFSRDSYGYTF.

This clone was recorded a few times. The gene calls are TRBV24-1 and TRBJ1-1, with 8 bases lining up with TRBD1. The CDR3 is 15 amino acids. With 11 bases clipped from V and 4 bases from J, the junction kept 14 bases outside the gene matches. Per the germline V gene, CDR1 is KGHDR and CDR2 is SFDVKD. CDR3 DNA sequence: TGTGCCAGCCCACAGGGGGGTCTTCCGGGCACTGAAGCTTTCTTT. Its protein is CASPQGGLPGTEAFF.

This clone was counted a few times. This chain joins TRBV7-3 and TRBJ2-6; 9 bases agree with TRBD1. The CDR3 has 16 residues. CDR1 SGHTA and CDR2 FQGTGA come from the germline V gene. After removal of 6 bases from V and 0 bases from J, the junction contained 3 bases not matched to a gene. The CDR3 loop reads CASRGTGNSGANVLTF. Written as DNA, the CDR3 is TGTGCCAGCAGGGGGACAGGGAACTCTGGGGCCAACGTCCTGACTTTC.

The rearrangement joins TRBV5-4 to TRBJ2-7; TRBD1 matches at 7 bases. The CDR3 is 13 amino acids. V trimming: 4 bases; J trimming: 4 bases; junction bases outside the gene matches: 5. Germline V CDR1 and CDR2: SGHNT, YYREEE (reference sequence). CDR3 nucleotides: TGTGCCAGCAGCCGACAGGGTCTTTACGAGCAGTACTTC. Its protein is CASSRQGLYEQYF.

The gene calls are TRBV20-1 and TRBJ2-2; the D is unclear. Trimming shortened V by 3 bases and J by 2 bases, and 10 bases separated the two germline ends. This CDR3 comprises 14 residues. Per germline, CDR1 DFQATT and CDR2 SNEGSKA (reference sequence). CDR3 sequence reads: CSASRVRNTGELFF. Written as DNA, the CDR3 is TGCAGTGCTAGTCGGGTTCGAAACACCGGGGAGCTGTTTTTT.

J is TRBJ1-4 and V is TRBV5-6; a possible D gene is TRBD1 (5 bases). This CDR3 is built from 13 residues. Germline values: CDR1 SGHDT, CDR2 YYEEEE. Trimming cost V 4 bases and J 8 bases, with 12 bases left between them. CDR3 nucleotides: TGTGCCAGCAGCGCCGCGGGACGCGAAAAACTGTTTTTT. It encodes CASSAAGREKLFF. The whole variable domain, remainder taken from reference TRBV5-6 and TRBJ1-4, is DAGVTQSPTHLIKTRGQQVTLRCSPKSGHDTVSWYQQALGQGPQFIFQYYEEEERQRGNFPDRFSGHQFPNYSSELNVNALLLGDSALYLCASSAAGREKLFFGSGTQLSVL.

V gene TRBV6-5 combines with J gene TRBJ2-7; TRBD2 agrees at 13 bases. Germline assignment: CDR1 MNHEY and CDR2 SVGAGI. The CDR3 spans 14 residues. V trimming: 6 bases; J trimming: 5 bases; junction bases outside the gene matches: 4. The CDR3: CASSPTSGRNEQYF. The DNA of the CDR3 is TGTGCCAGCAGCCCGACTAGCGGGAGGAACGAGCAGTACTTC.